These 24 T cell receptor beta chains were all obtained from the same sample, sequenced in a study of blood T cells in healthy people across ages. The authors ran a second PCR of about 6 to 11 cycles using a sample-barcoded 5' primer and a J-beta primer mix. A single record per CDR3 protein comes from TCRdb applying MiXCR to the 5' RACE reads. The data contain around 800,000 distinct CDR3 sequences, 20% to 30% of them seen just once; the ten biggest clones take up around 2.9%. The data also belong to a second study, concerning T cells of mothers and their children.

Material for sequencing was blood. The receptors here all came from a boy younger than 18 in good health.

V and J are TRBV6-1 and TRBJ1-2; D call uncertain. V was clipped by 1 base and J by 4 bases, with 10 bases between them. Germline lookup yields CDR1 MNHNS and CDR2 SASEGT. The CDR3 sequence is 14 residues long. CDR3 region: CASSEEGRPYGYTF. CDR3 bases: TGTGCCAGCAGTGAAGAAGGCAGGCCCTATGGCTACACCTTC.

This clonotype was observed a handful of times. Relative to the germline gene, one junction end is altered; a read error may explain this. The chain carries TRBV11-2 and TRBJ2-2; D is perhaps TRBD1 (6 bases). CDR3 length equals 16 residues. CDR1 SGHAT and CDR2 FQNNGV come from the germline V gene. The CDR3 DNA sequence: TGTGCCAGCAGCTTAGAGAGGACAGCTCACACCGGGGAGCCGTTTTTT. Protein sequence: CASSLERTAHTGEPFF.

The rearrangement joins TRBV6-1 to TRBJ2-2; the match to TRBD1 covers 9 bases. This CDR3 region has 17 residues. J lost 4 bases, V lost 0 bases, and 6 bases had no gene match. Germline loops: CDR1 MNHNS, CDR2 SASEGT. Here the CDR3 reads CASSEAHGTGPTGELFF. The DNA of the CDR3 is TGTGCCAGCAGTGAAGCGCACGGGACAGGGCCCACCGGGGAGCTGTTTTTT.

This clonotype was seen only a few times. The chain carries TRBV15 and TRBJ2-7, with a tentative D call TRBD1 (5 bases). CDR1 and CDR2 (germline): LNHNV, YYDKDF (reference sequence). Between the trimmed V and J ends, which lost 2 bases and 4 bases, there was a span of 12 bases. CDR3 length: 14 amino acids. CDR3 residues: CATSRTPDSYEQYF. The CDR3 coding sequence is TGTGCCACCAGCAGAACCCCCGACAGTTACGAGCAGTACTTC.

The V call is TRBV5-1, the J call TRBJ2-7; D is perhaps TRBD2 (5 bases). Trimming took 4 bases from V and 7 from J, leaving 18 bases between them. In germline, CDR1 is SGHRS, CDR2 YFSETQ. The CDR3 consists of 14 residues. The CDR3 DNA is TGCGCCAGCAGCACGTATGACTTTCCGGGGGAGCAGTACTTC. Protein sequence: CASSTYDFPGEQYF.

This clonotype has more than one count but fewer than ten. This sequence joins TRBV2 and TRBJ1-4; 7 nucleotides line up with TRBD1. Germline-derived CDR1 and CDR2 are SNHLY and FYNNEI. J lost 7 bases, V lost 3 bases, and 8 bases had no gene match. The CDR3 has 15 amino acids. CDR3 nucleotide sequence: TGTGCCAGCAGTGAGCCGGGCGCAGGGGGTGAAAAACTGTTTTTT. It translates to CASSEPGAGGEKLFF.

The V gene is TRBV27, the J gene TRBJ2-4; TRBD2 is a possible D gene (5 bases). Deletions cut 0 bases from V and 8 bases from J, with 11 bases between. The CDR3 extends over 14 amino acids. The germline V gene has CDR1 MNHEY and CDR2 SMNVEV (reference sequence). Here the CDR3 reads CASSLSTGLDIQYF. The CDR3 nucleotides are TGTGCCAGCAGTTTATCCACGGGGTTAGACATTCAGTACTTC.

The chain uses TRBV5-1 and TRBJ2-2; D is ambiguous. Trimming removed 3 bases at V and 3 bases at J, with 6 bases between. The CDR3 spans 13 residues. Germline V gives CDR1 SGHRS, CDR2 YFSETQ. The CDR3 sequence is CASSYTDTGELFF. For the CDR3, the DNA is TGCGCCAGCAGCTACACTGACACCGGGGAGCTGTTTTTT.

The J gene is TRBJ1-2, the V gene TRBV4-3, with a possible D match to TRBD1 (6 bases). The germline gives CDR1 LGHNA, CDR2 YSLEER. V was pared by 0 bases and J by 5 bases, with 10 bases between. The CDR3 runs 14 residues. CDR3 nucleotides: TGCGCCAGCAGCCAAGATCGGACAGCTTATGGCTACACCTTC. Its protein is CASSQDRTAYGYTF.

The table lists this clonotype with a few counts. The chain employs TRBV29-1 and TRBJ2-7; either TRBD1 or TRBD2 may fit D (5 bases each). Between the trimmed V and J ends, which lost 7 bases and 1 base, there was a span of 17 bases. The CDR3 totals 14 residues. CDR1 and CDR2 from the germline V gene are SQVTM and ANQGSEA. This CDR3 reads CSATVPGRSYEQYF. The CDR3 DNA reads as TGCAGCGCTACCGTCCCGGGACGGTCCTACGAGCAGTACTTC.

This clonotype was seen a few times. This chain connects TRBV5-1 to TRBJ2-5; 14 bases align to TRBD2. This CDR3 region has 17 residues. Trimming took 3 bases from V and 2 from J; bases not matched to a gene: 6. CDR1 is SGHRS and CDR2 is YFSETQ in the germline V gene. For the CDR3, the DNA is TGCGCCAGCAGCTCCGGGACTAGCGGGGGCCCACAAGAGACCCAGTACTTC. Translation: CASSSGTSGGPQETQYF.

The chain recombines TRBV28 with TRBJ2-5, with 7 bases matching TRBD2. The assigned J gene may be wrong: the sequence end matches TRBJ2-1 better. Germline CDR1 and CDR2: MDHEN and SYDVKM. This CDR3 spans 15 amino acids. The CDR3 region has the DNA TGTGCCAGCAGCTCCCTAGCGGACCTCTACAATGAGCAGTTCTTC. This codes for CASSSLADLYNEQFF.

The V gene is TRBV15, the J gene TRBJ2-3; 13 nucleotides align to TRBD2. CDR3 length equals 16 residues. Germline lookup yields CDR1 LNHNV and CDR2 YYDKDF (reference sequence). Germline trimming cut 6 bases from V and 2 bases from J; bases unmatched to any gene: 5. CDR3: CATSSGLAGVTDTQYF. CDR3 sequence (DNA): TGTGCCACCAGTTCCGGACTAGCGGGGGTCACAGATACGCAGTATTTT.

This clonotype came up a few times. V is TRBV7-9 and J is TRBJ2-7; TRBD2 aligns across 9 bases. The CDR3 runs 15 residues. J was trimmed by 5 bases and V by 5 bases; bases with no gene match: 10. Per germline, CDR1 SEHNR and CDR2 FQNEAQ (reference sequence). The CDR3 is CASSEVLAGAHEQYF. CDR3 DNA: TGTGCCAGCAGCGAGGTGTTAGCGGGAGCTCACGAGCAGTACTTC.

CDR3 sequence (DNA): TGTGCCAGCAGACCTACAGGGGAAGTCGGGGAGCTGTTTTTT. Amino acids: CASRPTGEVGELFF. This chain uses TRBV5-4 with TRBJ2-2, with 7 nucleotides matching TRBD1. Unmatched junction bases numbered 8, after V lost 5 bases and J lost 7 bases. This CDR3 contains 14 residues. Germline V gives CDR1 SGHNT, CDR2 YYREEE (reference sequence).

This rearrangement joins TRBV12-3 or TRBV12-4 to TRBJ2-1; 7 nucleotides align to TRBD2. This CDR3 region has 13 residues. V shed 3 bases, J shed 9 bases, and the junction held 5 bases outside the gene matches. Written as DNA, the CDR3 is TGTGCCAGCAGTTTGGGACTAAAGGGTGAGCAGTTCTTC. Translating it yields CASSLGLKGEQFF.

This rearrangement joins TRBV6-5 to TRBJ2-4, with 11 bases matching TRBD2. With V trimmed by 6 bases and J by 4 bases, 5 bases remained unmatched. The CDR3 length is 15 residues. Germline V gene sequence: CDR1 MNHEY, CDR2 SVGAGI. CDR3 amino acids: CASRLAGGPKNIQYF. CDR3 DNA: TGTGCCAGCAGGCTAGCGGGGGGCCCTAAAAACATTCAGTACTTC.

About this clonotype: The junction and the germline gene differ at one end; a read error may be behind it. The chain is built from TRBV10-3 and TRBJ1-1; D might be TRBD1 (6 bases). Looked up from germline, CDR1 is ENHRY and CDR2 is SYGVKD. The CDR3 sequence is 13 residues long. The chain's CDR3 is CTIRRTANTEAFF. CDR3 DNA: TGTACCATCAGGAGGACAGCGAACACTGAAGCTTTCTTT.

There are a few counts of this clonotype. The CDR3 region is CASGTGSTGELFF. For the CDR3, the DNA is TGTGCCAGTGGGACAGGGAGCACCGGGGAGCTGTTTTTT. The V and J genes are TRBV24-1 and TRBJ2-2; TRBD1 matches at 9 bases. CDR1 is KGHDR and CDR2 is SFDVKD in the germline V gene. The CDR3 covers 13 residues. Unmatched junction bases numbered 4, after V lost 11 bases and J lost 4 bases.

This clonotype was counted a few times. This sequence joins TRBV4-3 and TRBJ2-7; a possible D gene is TRBD1 (5 bases). Per the germline V gene, CDR1 is LGHNA and CDR2 is YSLEER. CDR3 length: 15 residues. Trimming left V 5 bases short and J 5 bases short, with 19 bases between. This CDR3 reads CASSYHFPGHHEQYF. CDR3 bases: TGCGCCAGCAGCTATCACTTCCCCGGACACCACGAGCAGTACTTC.

This clonotype was seen only a few times. The chain links TRBV14 to TRBJ2-7; perhaps TRBD1 as D (5 bases). V was clipped by 2 bases and J by 3 bases, with 11 bases between them. Germline V CDR1 and CDR2: SGHDN, FVKESK. The CDR3 extends over 14 amino acids. In nucleotides, the CDR3 is TGTGCCAGCAGCCAACAGGGATGGCGCTACGAGCAGTACTTC. Translated: CASSQQGWRYEQYF. Full variable domain (missing parts from reference TRBV14 and TRBJ2-7): EAGVTQFPSHSVIEKGQTVTLRCDPISGHDNLYWYRRVMGKEIKFLLHFVKESKQDESGMPNNRFLAERTGGTYSTLKVQPAELEDSGVYFCASSQQGWRYEQYFGPGTRLTVT.

Only a few counts were recorded for this clonotype. The genes are TRBV27 and TRBJ2-2; 10 bases are a match to TRBD2. With V trimmed by 2 bases and J by 5 bases, 5 bases remained unmatched. This CDR3 is built from 16 residues. CDR1 MNHEY and CDR2 SMNVEV come from the germline V gene (reference sequence). The CDR3 nucleotides are TGTGCCAGCAGTTTAATGAAGCGGGGGGGAACCGGGGAGCTGTTTTTT. Protein sequence: CASSLMKRGGTGELFF.

The chain uses TRBV7-3 and TRBJ2-5; the match to TRBD2 covers 7 bases. CDR1 is SGHTA, CDR2 FQGTGA, per germline. Trimming at V came to 3 bases and at J to 9 bases, leaving 10 bases not matched to a gene. The length of the CDR3 is 14 residues. CDR3 sequence: CASSFSGLREAQYF. The CDR3 DNA sequence: TGTGCCAGCAGCTTTAGCGGGCTACGCGAAGCCCAGTACTTC. The entire variable domain, with the rest obtained from reference TRBV7-3 and TRBJ2-5, is as follows: GAGVSQTPSNKVTEKGKYVELRCDPISGHTALYWYRQSLGQGPEFLIYFQGTGAADDSGLPNDRFFAVRPEGSVSTLKIQRTERGDSAVYLCASSFSGLREAQYFGPGTRLLVL.

This clonotype was observed a few times. This sequence joins TRBV10-2 and TRBJ2-1; a weak D match, TRBD1 (6 bases). Germline CDR1 is WSHSY and CDR2 is SAAADI. V was shortened by 6 bases and J by 0 bases, with 18 bases between the two germline ends. There are 17 residues in the CDR3. CDR3 loop: CASRASPGTPSYNEQFF. Written as DNA, the CDR3 is TGCGCCAGCAGAGCATCCCCCGGGACACCCTCCTACAATGAGCAGTTCTTC.